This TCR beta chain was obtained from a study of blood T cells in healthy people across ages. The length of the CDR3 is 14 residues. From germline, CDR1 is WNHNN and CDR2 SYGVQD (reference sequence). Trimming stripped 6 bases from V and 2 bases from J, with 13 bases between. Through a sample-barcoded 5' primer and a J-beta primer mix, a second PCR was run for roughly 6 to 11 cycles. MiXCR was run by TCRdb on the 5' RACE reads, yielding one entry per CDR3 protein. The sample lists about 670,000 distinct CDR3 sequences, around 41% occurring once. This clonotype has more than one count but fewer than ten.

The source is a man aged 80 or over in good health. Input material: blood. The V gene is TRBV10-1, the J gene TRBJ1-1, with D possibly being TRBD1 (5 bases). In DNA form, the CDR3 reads TGCGCCAGCAGCCCAAGGGGCTCCAACACTGAAGCTTTCTTT. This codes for CASSPRGSNTEAFF.